These 24 T cell receptor beta chains were sequenced from one sample in a study of PD-1 blockade in classical Hodgkin lymphoma. Sample time point: cycle 4 day 1 (C4D1), after five to seven weeks of nivolumab. Each patient relapsed following autologous stem cell transplantation, and prior brentuximab vedotin exposure differed. Clones were sequenced by immunoSEQ multiplex PCR, and TCRdb holds only the in-frame ones, with some missing. The sample includes some 90,000 clones, roughly 78% of them seen just once. Sequencing was performed on peripheral blood mononuclear cells (PBMCs), taken before the fourth cycle of nivolumab. Every receptor here comes from a human donor with classical Hodgkin lymphoma.

This clone was observed a handful of times. The J gene is TRBJ2-7, the V gene TRBV5-5, with no clear D. The CDR3 spans 15 residues. The germline CDR1 and CDR2 sequences are SGHKS and YYEKEE (reference sequence). Deletions cut 3 bases from V and 0 bases from J, with 13 bases between. The CDR3 loop reads CASSSSVARSYEQYF. The CDR3 nucleotides read TGTGCCAGCAGCTCCTCCGTAGCTCGCTCCTACGAGCAGTACTTC.

The gene calls are TRBV9 and TRBJ1-4, with TRBD1 identical over 8 bases. CDR1 is SGDLS and CDR2 is YYNGEE in the germline V gene. Germline trimming cut 0 bases from V and 8 bases from J; bases unmatched to any gene: 3. The CDR3 extends over 14 amino acids. As DNA, the CDR3 is TGTGCCAGCAGCGTAGCAGGGGGCTACGAAAAACTGTTTTTT. It codes for CASSVAGGYEKLFF.

The chain uses TRBV7-9 and TRBJ2-5, with 11 bases matching TRBD2. The germline V gene encodes CDR1 SEHNR and CDR2 FQNEAQ (reference sequence). V was clipped by 1 base and J by 7 bases; unmatched bases: 14. The CDR3 runs to 18 residues. The chain's CDR3 is CASSLDLAGGPRVATQYF. In DNA, the CDR3 is TGTGCCAGCAGCTTAGATCTAGCGGGGGGCCCCCGGGTAGCGACCCAGTACTTC.

The V call is TRBV4-1, the J call TRBJ2-7; 7 nucleotides align to TRBD1. The CDR3 totals 16 residues. The germline gives CDR1 MGHRA, CDR2 YSYEKL. After removal of 0 bases from V and 1 base from J, the junction contained 6 bases not matched to a gene. CDR3 DNA: TGCGCCAGCAGCCAAGATCTGGGCAGGGGGTCCTACGAGCAGTACTTC. As protein: CASSQDLGRGSYEQYF.

This chain connects TRBV5-4 to TRBJ2-2; tentative D call: TRBD2 (6 bases). This CDR3 contains 14 residues. V lost 3 bases and J lost 5, with 11 bases in between. CDR1 is SGHNT and CDR2 is YYREEE in the germline V gene (reference sequence). Written as DNA, the CDR3 is TGTGCCAGCAGCTCGCCGGGACTTACCGGGGAGCTGTTTTTT. Protein product: CASSSPGLTGELFF.

This clone turned up a few times. The genes are TRBV7-2 and TRBJ1-3; no reliable D call. This CDR3 is built from 11 residues. The V gene's germline CDR1 is SGHTA and CDR2 FQGNSA. V lost 3 bases and J 7 bases, leaving 4 bases between the germline ends. This CDR3 reads CASSFRNTIYF. For the CDR3, the DNA is TGTGCCAGCAGCTTCAGGAACACCATATATTTT.

The gene calls are TRBV6-5 and TRBJ2-2; possibly TRBD2 for D (5 bases). The germline V gene encodes CDR1 MNHEY and CDR2 SVGAGI. The CDR3 is 15 amino acids. The V gene lost 5 bases and the J gene lost 0 bases, with 10 bases spanning the gap. For the CDR3, the DNA is TGTGCCAGCAGTCGGGATAGATCGAACACCGGGGAGCTGTTTTTT. This codes for CASSRDRSNTGELFF.

The rearrangement joins TRBV10-3 to TRBJ2-5, with a weak D call TRBD1 (5 bases). V was pared by 0 bases and J by 1 base, with 9 bases between. The CDR3 contains 15 residues. Looked up from germline, CDR1 is ENHRY and CDR2 is SYGVKD. CDR3 region: CAISESRQGQETQYF. The DNA of the CDR3 is TGTGCCATCAGTGAGTCGAGGCAGGGCCAAGAGACCCAGTACTTC.

V is TRBV5-1 and J is TRBJ2-3, with D perhaps given as TRBD1 or TRBD2 (6 bases each). V gave up 4 bases and J gave up 6 bases, with 15 bases separating them. Germline CDR1 SGHRS, CDR2 YFSETQ. CDR3 length equals 14 residues. The CDR3 DNA reads as TGCGCCAGCAGCACGGGGGCGAGTGCTGATACGCAGTATTTT. It is translated as CASSTGASADTQYF.

The gene calls are TRBV9 and TRBJ2-1; 11 nucleotides line up with TRBD2. CDR3 length: 17 residues. V lost 3 bases to trimming and J lost 0 bases; unmatched junction nucleotides: 5. The germline V gene encodes CDR1 SGDLS and CDR2 YYNGEE. The CDR3 DNA sequence: TGTGCCAGCAGCGAGAGTAGCGGGAGGGCCTCCTACAATGAGCAGTTCTTC. This gives the protein CASSESSGRASYNEQFF.

The chain recombines TRBV6-1 with TRBJ2-7, with D perhaps being TRBD1 or TRBD2 (6 bases each). Trimming removed 6 bases from V and 0 bases from J, with 12 bases in between. This CDR3 region has 14 residues. Germline values: CDR1 MNHNS, CDR2 SASEGT. The chain's CDR3 is CASSGGQTSYEQYF. The CDR3 DNA follows: TGTGCCAGCAGCGGGGGCCAAACCTCCTACGAGCAGTACTTC.

This clone was found once. The chain has TRBV4-2 and TRBJ2-5, with TRBD2 matching over 14 bases. This CDR3 region has 17 residues. Per germline, CDR1 LGHNA and CDR2 YNFKEQ. Trimming at V came to 4 bases and at J to 0 bases, leaving 4 bases not matched to a gene. The CDR3, as DNA: TGTGCCAGCAGCCTTCGGACTAGCGGGGGGAACCAAGAGACCCAGTACTTC. Translating it yields CASSLRTSGGNQETQYF.

The chain recombines TRBV6-1 with TRBJ1-2; 7 nucleotides align to TRBD1. The CDR3 is 16 amino acids. After removal of 0 bases from V and 2 bases from J, the junction contained 6 bases not matched to a gene. Germline V gives CDR1 MNHNS, CDR2 SASEGT. The DNA for the CDR3 is TGTGCCAGCAGTGAAGCACAGGGGACACCGAACTATGGCTACACCTTC. Translating gives CASSEAQGTPNYGYTF.

Only one count was recorded for this clone. The chain is built from TRBV5-6 and TRBJ1-5, with 8 nucleotides matching TRBD1. The V gene end was trimmed by 0 bases and the J gene end by 2 bases; junction bases not matched to a gene: 7. The CDR3 is 17 amino acids. The germline gives CDR1 SGHDT, CDR2 YYEEEE. The CDR3 reads CASSLAGKGQGNQPQHF. The CDR3 DNA is TGTGCCAGCAGCTTGGCGGGAAAGGGACAGGGCAATCAGCCCCAGCATTTT.

The rearrangement links TRBV13 to TRBJ2-7, with 10 bases lining up with TRBD2. The CDR3 sequence is 15 residues long. Unmatched junction bases numbered 8, after V lost 6 bases and J lost 3 bases. Germline loops: CDR1 PRHDT, CDR2 FYEKMQ (reference sequence). Here the CDR3 reads CASSPRLAGLYEQYF. The CDR3 coding sequence is TGTGCCAGCAGTCCCCGACTAGCGGGCCTCTACGAGCAGTACTTC.

This clone showed up just a few times. The chain employs TRBV7-8 and TRBJ2-4; no reliable D call. Trimming pared 5 bases from V and 0 bases from J, leaving 11 bases between. From germline, CDR1 is SGHVS and CDR2 FQNEAQ. CDR3 length equals 15 residues. CDR3 sequence: CASSESPQAKNIQYF. For the CDR3, the DNA is TGTGCCAGCAGCGAAAGTCCGCAAGCCAAAAACATTCAGTACTTC.

This chain connects TRBV18 to TRBJ2-7, with TRBD2 matching over 7 bases. V was clipped by 6 bases and J by 9 bases; unmatched bases: 8. Per germline, CDR1 KGHSH and CDR2 LQKENI. The CDR3 sequence is 12 residues long. The CDR3 here is CASSDRGEVQYF. The CDR3 DNA reads TGTGCCAGCTCCGACCGGGGGGAGGTGCAGTACTTC.

The chain joins TRBV5-4 to TRBJ1-6; D gene uncertain. CDR3 length: 15 amino acids. Germline V lookup: CDR1 SGHNT, CDR2 YYREEE (reference sequence). Trimming left V 4 bases short and J 6 bases short, with 14 bases between. The CDR3 protein is CASSNSINLNSPLHF. The CDR3 DNA reads as TGTGCCAGCAGCAACAGCATCAATCTTAATTCACCCCTCCACTTT.

The rearrangement links TRBV19 to TRBJ2-5, with D maybe TRBD2 (7 bases). Germline CDR1 is LNHDA and CDR2 is SQIVND (reference sequence). CDR3 length: 15 amino acids. Trimming took 3 bases from V and 0 from J, leaving 11 bases between them. CDR3 sequence (DNA): TGTGCCAGTAGTATCCTGGGGGGGCACCAAGAGACCCAGTACTTC. It translates to CASSILGGHQETQYF. Together with reference TRBV19 and TRBJ2-5, the CDR3 gives the full variable domain: DGGITQSPKYLFRKEGQNVTLSCEQNLNHDAMYWYRQDPGQGLRLIYYSQIVNDFQKGDIAEGYSVSREKKESFPLTVTSAQKNPTAFYLCASSILGGHQETQYFGPGTRLLVL.

This clone has a single count. The gene calls are TRBV5-3 and TRBJ1-6, with TRBD1 matching over 8 bases. TRBV5-3 is sorted into the ORF group, with uncertain function. J lost 7 bases, V lost 4 bases, and 7 bases had no gene match. This CDR3 spans 15 amino acids. The CDR3 nucleotides are TGTGCCAGAAGCAGTGGACAGGGTACCAATTCACCCCTCCACTTT. This encodes CARSSGQGTNSPLHF.

This clone came up a few times. J is TRBJ1-2 and V is TRBV28, with 7 nucleotides matching TRBD1. The CDR3 has 13 residues. Trimming took 3 bases from V and 5 from J; bases not matched to a gene: 3. Germline V gene sequence: CDR1 MDHEN, CDR2 SYDVKM. The CDR3 reads CASSLGRGYGYTF. The CDR3, as DNA: TGTGCCAGCAGTTTGGGCAGGGGGTATGGCTACACCTTC.

The V call is TRBV19, the J call TRBJ2-1, with D tentatively TRBD2 (6 bases). Trimming took off 7 bases at V and 4 bases at J, with 14 bases between the two ends. The germline gives CDR1 LNHDA, CDR2 SQIVND (reference sequence). The CDR3 extends over 14 amino acids. The chain's CDR3 is CASTGGETYNEQFF. DNA of the CDR3: TGTGCCAGTACGGGCGGGGAGACATACAATGAGCAGTTCTTC. Complete variable domain (other parts from reference TRBV19 and TRBJ2-1): DGGITQSPKYLFRKEGQNVTLSCEQNLNHDAMYWYRQDPGQGLRLIYYSQIVNDFQKGDIAEGYSVSREKKESFPLTVTSAQKNPTAFYLCASTGGETYNEQFFGPGTRLTVL.

J is TRBJ2-3 and V is TRBV10-3; 7 nucleotides match TRBD2. Germline trimming cut 7 bases from V and 2 bases from J; bases unmatched to any gene: 12. Germline-derived CDR1 and CDR2 are ENHRY and SYGVKD. CDR3 length equals 16 residues. CDR3 sequence: CAINDTGRNNTDTQYF. The CDR3 coding sequence is TGTGCCATCAACGACACCGGGAGGAACAACACAGATACGCAGTATTTT.

In this sample, this clone turned up once. The V gene is TRBV10-2, the J gene TRBJ1-2; 7 bases agree with TRBD1. There are 14 residues in the CDR3. V lost 4 bases, J lost 4 bases, and 6 bases stayed unmatched. The germline CDR1 and CDR2 sequences are WSHSY and SAAADI. This CDR3 is CASSADRETYGYTF. DNA of the CDR3: TGCGCCAGCAGTGCCGACAGGGAGACCTATGGCTACACCTTC.